The entry below describes one T cell receptor beta chain. Antigen specificity is unknown. Diagnoses rested on clinical symptoms, serum thyroxine and TRAb, thyroid ultrasound and orbital computed tomography. It was 8.5 to 10 ml of fresh peripheral blood that supplied the PBMCs. It was RNA transcripts that yielded the amplified TCR beta CDR3 regions. A first-round RT-PCR of the TCR CDR3 used the HTBI primer set. TCRdb passed the multiplex PCR reads through MiXCR, listing each CDR3 protein once. The sample lists approximately 530,000 distinct CDR3 sequences, approximately 15% occurring once. V trimming: 4 bases; J trimming: 3 bases; junction bases outside the gene matches: 9. CDR3 length equals 15 residues. Germline values: CDR1 SGHNT, CDR2 YYREEE (reference sequence). These data originate in a study of T cells in Graves' hyperthyroidism and ophthalmopathy. About the study: Prior to any treatment, at the point of initial diagnosis, peripheral blood was collected.

Study findings and constraints: In the analysis, a 13 V-J model separated ophthalmopathy from stable hyperthyroidism.

The chain uses TRBV5-4 and TRBJ2-7; 8 bases align to TRBD1. What was sequenced was blood. This TCR was recovered from a young woman with Graves' hyperthyroidism. CDR3 protein: CASSPNRQGIYEQYF. The CDR3 DNA reads TGTGCCAGCAGCCCCAATAGACAGGGGATCTACGAGCAGTACTTC.